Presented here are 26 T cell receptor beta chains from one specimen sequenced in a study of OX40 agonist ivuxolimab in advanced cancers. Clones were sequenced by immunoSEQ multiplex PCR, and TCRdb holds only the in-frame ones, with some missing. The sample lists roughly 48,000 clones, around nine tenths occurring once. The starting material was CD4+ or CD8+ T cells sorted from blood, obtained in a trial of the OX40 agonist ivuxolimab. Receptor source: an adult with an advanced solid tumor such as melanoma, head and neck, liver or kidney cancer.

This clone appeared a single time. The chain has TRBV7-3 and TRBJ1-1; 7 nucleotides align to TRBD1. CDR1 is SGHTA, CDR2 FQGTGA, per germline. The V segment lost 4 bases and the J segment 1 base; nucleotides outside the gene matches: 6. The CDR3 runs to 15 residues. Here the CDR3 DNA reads TGTGCCAGCAGCTCCGAACAGGGGCCGAACACTGAAGCTTTCTTT. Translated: CASSSEQGPNTEAFF.

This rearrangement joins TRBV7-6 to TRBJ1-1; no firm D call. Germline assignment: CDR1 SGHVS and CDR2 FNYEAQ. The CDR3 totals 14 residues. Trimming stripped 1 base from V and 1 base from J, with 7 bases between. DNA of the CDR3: TGTGCCAGCAGCTTAGAGGTGAGGAACACTGAAGCTTTCTTT. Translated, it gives CASSLEVRNTEAFF.

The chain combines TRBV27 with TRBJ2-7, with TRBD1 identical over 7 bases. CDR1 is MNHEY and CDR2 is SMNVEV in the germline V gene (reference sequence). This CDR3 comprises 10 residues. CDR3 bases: TGTGTGACAGGGTCCTACGAGCAGTACTTC. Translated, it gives CVTGSYEQYF.

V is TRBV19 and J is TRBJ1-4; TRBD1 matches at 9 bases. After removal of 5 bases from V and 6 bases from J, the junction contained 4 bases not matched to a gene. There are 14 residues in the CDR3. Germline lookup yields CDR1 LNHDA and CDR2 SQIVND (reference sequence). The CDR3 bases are TGTGCCAGTAGTTTTGGGACAGGGTATGAAAAACTGTTTTTT. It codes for CASSFGTGYEKLFF. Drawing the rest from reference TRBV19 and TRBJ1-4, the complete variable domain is DGGITQSPKYLFRKEGQNVTLSCEQNLNHDAMYWYRQDPGQGLRLIYYSQIVNDFQKGDIAEGYSVSREKKESFPLTVTSAQKNPTAFYLCASSFGTGYEKLFFGSGTQLSVL.

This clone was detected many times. The CDR3 region has the DNA TGTGCCAGCAGTGACGGGACAGGGTTGTACGAGCAGTACTTC. Translation gives CASSDGTGLYEQYF. The V gene is TRBV25-1, the J gene TRBJ2-7; 9 bases are a match to TRBD1. The V gene's germline CDR1 is MGHDK and CDR2 SYGVNS. The CDR3 sequence is 14 residues long. Trimming cost V 3 bases and J 4 bases; bases outside gene matches: 4.

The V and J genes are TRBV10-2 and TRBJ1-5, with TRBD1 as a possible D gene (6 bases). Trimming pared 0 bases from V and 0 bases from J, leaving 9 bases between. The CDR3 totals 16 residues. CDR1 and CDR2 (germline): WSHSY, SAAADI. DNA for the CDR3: TGCGCCAGCAGTGAGTCGATGGGACATAGCAATCAGCCCCAGCATTTT. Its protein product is CASSESMGHSNQPQHF.

DNA for the CDR3: TGCGCCAGCAGCCAGTCTCGGGCAGGCACTGAAGCTTTCTTT. It is translated as CASSQSRAGTEAFF. The V call is TRBV4-3, the J call TRBJ1-1; D uncertain. The CDR3 runs 14 residues. Looked up from germline, CDR1 is LGHNA and CDR2 is YSLEER. The V end lost 3 bases, the J end lost 4 bases, and 12 bases lay between the germline ends.

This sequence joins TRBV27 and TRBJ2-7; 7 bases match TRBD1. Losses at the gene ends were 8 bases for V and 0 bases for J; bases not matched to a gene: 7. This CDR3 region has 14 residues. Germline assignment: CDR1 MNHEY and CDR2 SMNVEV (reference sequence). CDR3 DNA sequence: TGTGCCAGCGGAGCAGACAGGGCCTCCTACGAGCAGTACTTC. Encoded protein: CASGADRASYEQYF.

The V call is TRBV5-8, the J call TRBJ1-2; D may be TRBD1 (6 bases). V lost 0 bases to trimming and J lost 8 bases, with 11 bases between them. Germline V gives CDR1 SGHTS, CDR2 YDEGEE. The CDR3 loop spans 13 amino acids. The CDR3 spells CASSLGRGPGYTF. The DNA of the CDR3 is TGTGCCAGCAGCTTGGGCAGGGGCCCAGGCTACACCTTC.

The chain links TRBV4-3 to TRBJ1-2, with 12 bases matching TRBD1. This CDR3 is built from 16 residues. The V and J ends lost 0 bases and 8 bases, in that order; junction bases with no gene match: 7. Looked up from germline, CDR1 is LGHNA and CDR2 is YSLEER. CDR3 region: CASSQDLGTGGAGYTF. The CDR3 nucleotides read TGCGCCAGCAGCCAAGATTTGGGGACAGGGGGCGCAGGCTACACCTTC.

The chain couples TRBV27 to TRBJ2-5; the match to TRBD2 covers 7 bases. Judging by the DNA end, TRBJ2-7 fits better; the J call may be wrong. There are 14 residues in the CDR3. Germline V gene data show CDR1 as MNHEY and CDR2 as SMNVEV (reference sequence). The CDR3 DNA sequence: TGTGCCAGCAGTTTATCGATACTAGCGACCGAGCAGTACTTC. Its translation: CASSLSILATEQYF.

The CDR3, as DNA: TGTGCCAGCAGCTCAAGTGGACAGGGGGACGAGCAGTACTTC. This sequence encodes CASSSSGQGDEQYF. V gene TRBV13 combines with J gene TRBJ2-7; TRBD1 matches 10 bases. CDR3 length: 14 residues. The germline gives CDR1 PRHDT, CDR2 FYEKMQ (reference sequence). J was trimmed by 5 bases and V by 4 bases; bases with no gene match: 5.

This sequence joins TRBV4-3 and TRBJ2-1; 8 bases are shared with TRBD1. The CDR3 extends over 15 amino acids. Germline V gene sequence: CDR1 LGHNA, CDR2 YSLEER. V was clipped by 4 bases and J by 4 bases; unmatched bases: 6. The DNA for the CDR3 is TGCGCCAGCAGCCCACCAGGGGGCGGATACAATGAGCAGTTCTTC. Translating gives CASSPPGGGYNEQFF.

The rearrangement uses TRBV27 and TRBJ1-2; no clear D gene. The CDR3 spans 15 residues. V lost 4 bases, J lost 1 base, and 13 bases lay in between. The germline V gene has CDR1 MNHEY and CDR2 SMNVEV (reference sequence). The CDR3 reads CASSWGSSGNYGYTF. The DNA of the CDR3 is TGTGCCAGCAGTTGGGGATCGAGCGGTAACTATGGCTACACCTTC.

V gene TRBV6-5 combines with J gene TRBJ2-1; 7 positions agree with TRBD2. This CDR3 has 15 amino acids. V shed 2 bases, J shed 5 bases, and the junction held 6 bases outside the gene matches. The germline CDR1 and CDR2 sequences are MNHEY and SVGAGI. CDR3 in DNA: TGTGCCAGCAGTTACGGGGGGAGGGGACACAATGAGCAGTTCTTC. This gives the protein CASSYGGRGHNEQFF.

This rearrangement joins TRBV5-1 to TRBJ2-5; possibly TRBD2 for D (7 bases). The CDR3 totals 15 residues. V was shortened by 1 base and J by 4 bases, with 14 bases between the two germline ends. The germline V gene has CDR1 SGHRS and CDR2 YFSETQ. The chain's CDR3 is CASSLIWEGGETQYF. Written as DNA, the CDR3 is TGCGCCAGCAGCTTGATTTGGGAGGGGGGAGAGACCCAGTACTTC. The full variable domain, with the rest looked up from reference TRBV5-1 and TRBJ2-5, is KAGVTQTPRYLIKTRGQQVTLSCSPISGHRSVSWYQQTPGQGLQFLFEYFSETQRNKGNFPGRFSGRQFSNSRSEMNVSTLELGDSALYLCASSLIWEGGETQYFGPGTRLLVL.

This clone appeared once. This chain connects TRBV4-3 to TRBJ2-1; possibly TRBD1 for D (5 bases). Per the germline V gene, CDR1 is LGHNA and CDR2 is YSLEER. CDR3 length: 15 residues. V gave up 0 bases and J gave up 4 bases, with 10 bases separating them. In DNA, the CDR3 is TGCGCCAGCAGCCAAGAACAGGCGGCATACAATGAGCAGTTCTTC. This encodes CASSQEQAAYNEQFF.

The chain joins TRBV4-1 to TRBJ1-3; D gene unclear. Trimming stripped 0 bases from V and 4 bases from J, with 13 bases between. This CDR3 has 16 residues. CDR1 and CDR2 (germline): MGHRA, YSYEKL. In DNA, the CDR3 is TGCGCCAGCAGCCAAGATTCTCGGCCGGACGGAAACACCATATATTTT. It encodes CASSQDSRPDGNTIYF.

Here the CDR3 DNA reads TGTGCCAGTAGTTCGGACCAGGCGCCCTACAATGAGCAGTTCTTC. It translates to CASSSDQAPYNEQFF. The genes are TRBV19 and TRBJ2-1; D gene unclear. V was pared by 5 bases and J by 2 bases, with 13 bases between. Germline CDR1 is LNHDA and CDR2 is SQIVND (reference sequence). The CDR3 totals 15 residues.

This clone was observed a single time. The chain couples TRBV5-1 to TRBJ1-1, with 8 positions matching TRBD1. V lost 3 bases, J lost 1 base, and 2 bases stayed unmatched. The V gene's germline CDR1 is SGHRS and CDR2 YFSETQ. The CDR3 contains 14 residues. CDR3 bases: TGCGCCAGCAGCTGGACAGGGAGGAACACTGAAGCTTTCTTT. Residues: CASSWTGRNTEAFF. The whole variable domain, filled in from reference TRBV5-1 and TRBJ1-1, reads KAGVTQTPRYLIKTRGQQVTLSCSPISGHRSVSWYQQTPGQGLQFLFEYFSETQRNKGNFPGRFSGRQFSNSRSEMNVSTLELGDSALYLCASSWTGRNTEAFFGQGTRLTVV.

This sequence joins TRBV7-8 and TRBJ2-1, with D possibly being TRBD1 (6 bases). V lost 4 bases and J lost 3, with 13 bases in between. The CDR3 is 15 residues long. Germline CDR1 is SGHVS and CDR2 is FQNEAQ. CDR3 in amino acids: CASSSKGQNYNEQFF. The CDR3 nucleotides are TGTGCCAGCAGCTCCAAGGGACAAAACTACAATGAGCAGTTCTTC.

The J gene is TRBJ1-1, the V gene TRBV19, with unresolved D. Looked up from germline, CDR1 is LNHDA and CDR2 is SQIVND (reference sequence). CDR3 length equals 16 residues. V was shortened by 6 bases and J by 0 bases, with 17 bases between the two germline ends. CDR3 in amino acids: CASRASPYLVNTEAFF. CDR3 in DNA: TGTGCCAGTAGGGCTTCCCCCTACTTGGTGAACACTGAAGCTTTCTTT.

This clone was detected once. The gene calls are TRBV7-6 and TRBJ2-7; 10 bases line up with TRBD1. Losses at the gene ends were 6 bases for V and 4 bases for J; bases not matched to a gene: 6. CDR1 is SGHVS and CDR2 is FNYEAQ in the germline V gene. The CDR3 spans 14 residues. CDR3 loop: CASRSGTGEYEQYF. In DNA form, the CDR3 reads TGTGCCAGCAGGTCCGGGACAGGGGAGTACGAGCAGTACTTC.

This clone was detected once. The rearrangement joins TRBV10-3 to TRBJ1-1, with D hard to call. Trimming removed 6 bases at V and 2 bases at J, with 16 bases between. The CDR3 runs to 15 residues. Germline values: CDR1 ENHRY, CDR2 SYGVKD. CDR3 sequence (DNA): TGTGCCATCAGCCCCGGAAAGCTCGTAAACACTGAAGCTTTCTTT. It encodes CAISPGKLVNTEAFF.

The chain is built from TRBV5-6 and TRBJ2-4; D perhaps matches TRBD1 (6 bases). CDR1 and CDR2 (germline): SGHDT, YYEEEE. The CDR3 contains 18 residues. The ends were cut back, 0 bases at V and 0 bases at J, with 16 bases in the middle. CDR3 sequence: CASSLAYGGGLAKNIQYF. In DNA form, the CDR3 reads TGTGCCAGCAGCTTGGCCTATGGGGGCGGACTAGCCAAAAACATTCAGTACTTC.

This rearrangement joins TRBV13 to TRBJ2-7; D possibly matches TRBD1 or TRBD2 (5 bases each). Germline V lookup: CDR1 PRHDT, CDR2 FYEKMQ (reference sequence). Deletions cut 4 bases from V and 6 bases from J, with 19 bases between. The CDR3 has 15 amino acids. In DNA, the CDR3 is TGTGCCAGCAGCTCCAGTACGGGGACGGTAGGCGAGCAGTACTTC. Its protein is CASSSSTGTVGEQYF. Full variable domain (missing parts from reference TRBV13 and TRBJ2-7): AAGVIQSPRHLIKEKRETATLKCYPIPRHDTVYWYQQGPGQDPQFLISFYEKMQSDKGSIPDRFSAQQFSDYHSELNMSSLELGDSALYFCASSSSTGTVGEQYFGPGTRLTVT.